This TCR beta chain comes out of a study of Ad26.COV2.S vaccination and SARS-CoV-2 variants. Study summary: Within the COV1001 Ad26.COV2.S trial arm, the donor was enrolled.

Treatment reported: around 19 received Ad26.COV2.S at low or high dose, single or two shots; five or six received placebo; per-sample allocation not given. Day 63 after the first vaccine or placebo injection was the time point for sampling. In Boston, an adult donor aged 18-55 years took part. Broader study findings: Ad26.COV2.S recipients had broader spike-specific TCRs (P = 0.0014).

A word on this clone: Its antigen is not identified.

This CDR3 comprises 17 residues. Germline V gene lookup returns CDR1 LGHDT and CDR2 YNNKEL (reference sequence). Losses at the gene ends were 3 bases for V and 7 bases for J; bases not matched to a gene: 13. Assay used: immunoSEQ multiplex PCR; TCRdb lists only in-frame clones, some missing. The top ten clones hold around 4.5% of a sample with roughly 300,000 clones, 80% to 90% of them seen once. This TCR derives from a person aged 18 to 65 who received the Ad26.COV2.S COVID-19 vaccine or a placebo. The source material was peripheral blood, sampled in a trial of Ad26.COV2.S vaccine versus placebo. V gene TRBV3-1 (or the pseudogene TRBV3-2) combines with J gene TRBJ1-5; the match to TRBD1 covers 9 bases. CDR3: CASSQPRSGTGRQPQHF. DNA for the CDR3: TGTGCCAGCAGCCAGCCTCGCTCCGGGACAGGGCGGCAGCCCCAGCATTTT.